These 28 T cell receptor beta chains were sequenced from one sample in a study of T cells after yellow fever vaccination. TCRdb redid the calling of the 5' RACE reads with MiXCR, one entry per CDR3 protein. This repertoire shows about 430,000 distinct CDR3 sequences, 15% to 20% found once; its top ten account for 18%. Sample: PBMCs, taken before the yellow fever booster vaccination. The origin of the receptors is a young man who received the YFV17D yellow fever vaccine.

The chain recombines TRBV29-1 with TRBJ2-2; D gene uncertain. Germline V gene data show CDR1 as SQVTM and CDR2 as ANQGSEA. Between the trimmed V and J ends, which lost 7 bases and 4 bases, there was a span of 10 bases. CDR3 size: 12 residues. CDR3 in amino acids: CSAPLGTGELFF. The CDR3 DNA follows: TGCAGCGCGCCACTCGGCACCGGGGAGCTGTTTTTT.

This clonotype was seen only a few times. V gene TRBV11-2 combines with J gene TRBJ2-1; 9 positions agree with TRBD2. Germline CDR1 reads SGHAT; CDR2 reads FQNNGV. V dropped 2 bases and J dropped 0; count of bases not matched to a gene: 11. This CDR3 has 19 amino acids. The DNA for the CDR3 is TGTGCCAGCAGCTTATACCCCCGACTAGCGGAAAGCTCCTACAATGAGCAGTTCTTC. This gives the protein CASSLYPRLAESSYNEQFF.

This clonotype was seen a few times. Because it lacks the conserved phenylalanine or tryptophan at the end, this CDR3 is likely a read error. No DNA is shown, since the ends of the CDR3 on it are uncertain; the CDR3 is the one TCRdb lists. This sequence joins TRBV4-2 and TRBJ1-2; TRBD1 is the table's D call and was not checked against the DNA. Termini included, the CDR3 measures 13 amino acids. Germline CDR1 reads LGHNA; CDR2 reads YNFKEQ. This CDR3 is CASSQDGGLDRGR.

In this sample, this clonotype turned up many times. V usage is TRBV20-1 and J usage is TRBJ2-6, with no clear D. V was clipped by 0 bases and J by 6 bases, with 6 bases between them. The germline CDR1 and CDR2 sequences are DFQATT and SNEGSKA (reference sequence). The CDR3 spans 13 residues. The CDR3 loop reads CSARDTQANVLTF. CDR3 coding DNA: TGCAGTGCTAGAGATACCCAGGCCAACGTCCTGACTTTC.

The V call is TRBV10-3, the J call TRBJ1-2, with D unclear. This CDR3 region has 12 residues. V shed 5 bases and J shed 5 bases, with 9 bases lying between them. CDR1 and CDR2 (germline): ENHRY, SYGVKD. This chain's CDR3 is CAISTGTYGYTF. As DNA, the CDR3 is TGTGCCATCAGTACGGGAACTTATGGCTACACCTTC.

The sample holds a few counts of this clonotype. The rearrangement links TRBV4-1 to TRBJ2-1; TRBD2 matches 12 bases. V trimming: 3 bases; J trimming: 15 bases; junction bases outside the gene matches: 12. Germline V lookup: CDR1 MGHRA, CDR2 YSYEKL. This CDR3 region has 15 residues. The CDR3 loop is CASSQYLAGGLIRFF. For the CDR3, the DNA is TGCGCCAGCAGCCAGTATCTAGCGGGGGGGCTAATTCGGTTCTTC.

This rearrangement joins TRBV5-1 to TRBJ2-5; 9 bases fit TRBD1. From germline, CDR1 is SGHRS and CDR2 YFSETQ. This CDR3 spans 16 amino acids. V shed 0 bases and J 4 bases; nucleotides not matched to a gene: 7. In DNA form, the CDR3 reads TGCGCCAGCAGCTTGGGGGACAGGGTAGGATCAGAGACCCAGTACTTC. This codes for CASSLGDRVGSETQYF.

This clonotype has just a few counts. The chain joins TRBV10-3 to TRBJ1-5; maybe TRBD1 (5 bases). V shed 3 bases and J shed 1 base, with 10 bases lying between them. The V gene's germline CDR1 is ENHRY and CDR2 SYGVKD. The CDR3 is made up of 15 amino acids. The CDR3 DNA follows: TGTGCCATCAGTGATGGGGACGGGAGCAATCAGCCCCAGCATTTT. It encodes CAISDGDGSNQPQHF.

This clonotype was recorded only once. V gene TRBV2 combines with J gene TRBJ1-2, with unresolved D. With 3 bases removed from V and 5 bases from J, the gap between germline ends came to 10 bases. The CDR3 has 13 amino acids. Germline loops: CDR1 SNHLY, CDR2 FYNNEI. CDR3 sequence: CASSEEGQYGYTF. The CDR3 DNA sequence: TGTGCCAGCAGTGAGGAGGGCCAGTATGGCTACACCTTC.

This clonotype was counted many times. The chain couples TRBV4-1 to TRBJ2-6; D is perhaps TRBD2 (6 bases). This CDR3 region has 15 residues. Germline V lookup: CDR1 MGHRA, CDR2 YSYEKL. Trimming took 4 bases from V and 1 from J, leaving 8 bases between them. The CDR3 region is CASSREDSGANVLTF. The CDR3 DNA reads as TGCGCCAGCAGCCGGGAGGATTCTGGGGCCAACGTCCTGACTTTC.

The chain has TRBV12-3 or TRBV12-4 and TRBJ1-3, with D perhaps TRBD1 (5 bases). V gave up 7 bases and J gave up 2 bases, with 18 bases separating them. This CDR3 has 16 amino acids. The CDR3 DNA sequence: TGTGCCAGCAAACGATGGGGCGCGGCGGCTGGAAACACCATATATTTT. This encodes CASKRWGAAAGNTIYF.

V usage is TRBV5-1 and J usage is TRBJ2-7; D ambiguous. The V end lost 6 bases, the J end lost 2 bases, and 9 bases lay between the germline ends. Germline V gives CDR1 SGHRS, CDR2 YFSETQ. The CDR3 consists of 12 residues. In DNA, the CDR3 is TGCGCCAGCACCTCTCCGGCCTACGAGCAGTACTTC. Its protein product is CASTSPAYEQYF.

The table lists this clonotype with many counts. The chain is built from TRBV6-6 and TRBJ2-5; D unresolved. V was shortened by 2 bases and J by 4 bases, with 11 bases between the two germline ends. Germline assignment: CDR1 MNHNY and CDR2 SVGAGI (reference sequence). CDR3 length: 14 amino acids. CDR3 residues: CASSYGIPLETQYF. CDR3 DNA: TGTGCCAGCAGTTACGGTATTCCTCTAGAGACCCAGTACTTC.

V and J are TRBV5-1 and TRBJ1-2, with D tentatively TRBD1 (5 bases). The CDR3 extends over 12 amino acids. V lost 3 bases and J 3 bases, leaving 6 bases between the germline ends. CDR1 is SGHRS and CDR2 is YFSETQ in the germline V gene. This CDR3 reads CASSWGDYGYTF. Written as DNA, the CDR3 is TGCGCCAGCAGCTGGGGGGACTATGGCTACACCTTC.

This clonotype was seen a few times. The rearrangement links TRBV20-1 to TRBJ1-1, with 7 bases lining up with TRBD1. CDR1 is DFQATT, CDR2 SNEGSKA, per germline (reference sequence). V trimming: 6 bases; J trimming: 1 base; junction bases outside the gene matches: 8. The CDR3 is made up of 14 amino acids. As DNA, the CDR3 is TGCAGTGCCGGTAGGACAGGAGAGAACACTGAAGCTTTCTTT. Its translation: CSAGRTGENTEAFF.

This clonotype was counted ten times or more. The chain couples TRBV11-3 to TRBJ2-1; 8 bases line up with TRBD1. The CDR3 length is 18 residues. The J segment lost 0 bases and the V segment lost 0 bases, leaving 7 bases of the junction unmatched. Germline CDR1 and CDR2: SGHNT and YENEEA. The DNA for the CDR3 is TGTGCCAGCAGCTTAGATCAATCGGGGACAGGCTCCTACAATGAGCAGTTCTTC. This encodes CASSLDQSGTGSYNEQFF.

This sequence joins TRBV6-5 and TRBJ2-7; 10 bases match TRBD2. Germline V gene sequence: CDR1 MNHEY, CDR2 SVGAGI. Trimming took 6 bases from V and 1 from J; bases not matched to a gene: 9. The CDR3 is 16 amino acids. This chain's CDR3 is CASSRRASGGSYEQYF. The CDR3 nucleotides are TGTGCCAGCAGCCGCCGTGCTAGCGGGGGATCCTACGAGCAGTACTTC.

V usage is TRBV2 and J usage is TRBJ2-7; D remains ambiguous. V lost 3 bases and J 3 bases, leaving 12 bases between the germline ends. Per the germline V gene, CDR1 is SNHLY and CDR2 is FYNNEI. This CDR3 region has 14 residues. CDR3 amino acids: CASSDLGALYEQYF. The DNA of the CDR3 is TGTGCCAGCAGTGATCTGGGTGCGCTCTACGAGCAGTACTTC.

This clonotype was found many times. V usage is TRBV20-1 and J usage is TRBJ2-7; D remains unclear. V shed 2 bases and J shed 7 bases, with 15 bases lying between them. Germline lookup yields CDR1 DFQATT and CDR2 SNEGSKA (reference sequence). CDR3 size: 13 residues. The CDR3 protein is CSARMRHFLEQYF. CDR3 bases: TGCAGTGCTAGAATGAGGCACTTTTTGGAGCAGTACTTC.

The CDR3 is CASTARSAGANVLTF. In DNA form, the CDR3 reads TGTGCCAGCACCGCCAGGAGCGCTGGGGCCAACGTCCTGACTTTC. This chain uses TRBV12-3 or TRBV12-4 with TRBJ2-6; D unclear. Trimming pared 7 bases from V and 2 bases from J, leaving 12 bases between. The length of the CDR3 is 15 residues.

This clonotype was counted only a few times. The rearrangement links TRBV4-1 to TRBJ2-7, with 7 bases identical to TRBD2. The CDR3 contains 13 residues. From germline, CDR1 is MGHRA and CDR2 YSYEKL. CDR3 bases: TGCGCCAGCAGCCAAGATAGCGAGCGGGACTATTTAGTC. Its protein product is CASSQDSERDYLV.

This clonotype has only a few counts. The gene calls are TRBV10-3 and TRBJ2-1; D is possibly TRBD1 or TRBD2 (5 bases each). The V end lost 4 bases, the J end lost 4 bases, and 11 bases lay between the germline ends. There are 14 residues in the CDR3. CDR1 ENHRY and CDR2 SYGVKD come from the germline V gene. The CDR3 loop is CAISGGTGYNEQFF. Written as DNA, the CDR3 is TGTGCCATCAGTGGGGGGACGGGGTACAATGAGCAGTTCTTC.

For the CDR3, the DNA is TGTGCCAGCAGTGTCGACCCCACGGAGGCATATGGCTACACCTTC. Translation gives CASSVDPTEAYGYTF. The chain employs TRBV12-3 or TRBV12-4 and TRBJ1-2; no clear D gene. With 5 bases removed from V and 5 bases from J, the gap between germline ends came to 18 bases. The CDR3 consists of 15 residues.

The V and J genes are TRBV6-6 and TRBJ2-7; D may be TRBD1 (6 bases). Germline assignment: CDR1 MNHNY and CDR2 SVGAGI (reference sequence). V was pared by 6 bases and J by 2 bases, with 17 bases between. The CDR3 runs 15 residues. In DNA, the CDR3 is TGTGCCAGCAGGTCTCATCCGGACAGCCCCTACGAGCAGTACTTC. Protein sequence: CASRSHPDSPYEQYF.

The chain carries TRBV29-1 and TRBJ1-2; TRBD1 is a possible D gene (5 bases). The CDR3 sequence is 12 residues long. Germline CDR1 is SQVTM and CDR2 is ANQGSEA. Trimming took 3 bases from V and 8 from J, leaving 13 bases between them. This CDR3 reads CSVDETARGYTF. The CDR3 DNA reads as TGCAGCGTTGATGAGACAGCGCGGGGCTACACCTTC. Using reference TRBV29-1 and TRBJ1-2 for the parts outside the CDR3, the full variable domain is SAVISQKPSRDICQRGTSLTIQCQVDSQVTMMFWYRQQPGQSLTLIATANQGSEATYESGFVIDKFPISRPNLTFSTLTVSNMSPEDSSIYLCSVDETARGYTFGSGTRLTVV.

This clonotype occurred once. The chain combines TRBV27 with TRBJ2-1, with no clear D. The germline CDR1 and CDR2 sequences are MNHEY and SMNVEV (reference sequence). The CDR3 length is 15 residues. Trimming removed 5 bases at V and 0 bases at J, with 11 bases between. This CDR3 is CASSMYVSSYNEQFF. CDR3 nucleotides: TGTGCCAGCAGTATGTACGTAAGCTCCTACAATGAGCAGTTCTTC.

A few counts support this clonotype. The chain's CDR3 is CASKTGVITEAFF. The CDR3 region has the DNA TGTGCCAGCAAAACAGGGGTCATCACTGAAGCTTTCTTT. This sequence joins TRBV27 and TRBJ1-1; 7 bases align to TRBD1. V gave up 7 bases and J gave up 4 bases; unmatched junction bases: 6. Germline CDR1 MNHEY, CDR2 SMNVEV (reference sequence). The CDR3 contains 13 residues.

V and J are TRBV29-1 and TRBJ1-1; 10 bases match TRBD1. The length of the CDR3 is 16 residues. V shed 6 bases and J 4 bases; nucleotides not matched to a gene: 14. Germline values: CDR1 SQVTM, CDR2 ANQGSEA. The CDR3 region is CSVRGARQGASTEAFF. As DNA, the CDR3 is TGCAGCGTCCGGGGGGCAAGACAGGGGGCGAGCACTGAAGCTTTCTTT.